This is a list of T cell receptor beta chains from one sample in a study of shared clonotypes between healthy human individuals. The protocol was immunoSEQ multiplex PCR, while the TCRdb copy is restricted to in-frame clones and leaves out a portion. The sample consists of approximately 620,000 clones, almost 97% of them appearing once. The specimen sequenced was naive CD4+ T cells sorted from blood. These receptor sequences come from a woman younger than 45 in good health. Both conserved end residues are part of each CDR3. Each record gives: J gene, V gene, D gene, clone size, CDR3 DNA, CDR3 protein. A D gene is named only where the DNA matches it firmly. Size is omitted from some rows. Given values are once, few, many or a class for expanded clones.

>TRBJ2-2|TRBV4-1|TRBD1|-
TGCGCCAGCAGCCACGGACAGGAGAACACCGGGGAGCTGTTTTTT
CASSHGQENTGELFF
>TRBJ1-2|TRBV5-4|TRBD1|-
TGTGCCAGCAGCGGACAGGGAGGGGGGGACTATGGCTACACCTTC
CASSGQGGGDYGYTF
>TRBJ2-7|TRBV28|-|-
TGTGCCAGCAGTTCAACGGGACACCAGCGCTACGAGCAGTACTTC
CASSSTGHQRYEQYF
>TRBJ2-1|TRBV28|-|-
TGTGCCAGCAGTTTGACAGATAGGAGAGGGGAGCAGTTCTTC
CASSLTDRRGEQFF
>TRBJ1-1|TRBV7-9|TRBD1|-
TGTGCCAGCAGCCGACAGGGCGACAGATTATCTGAAGCTTTCTTT
CASSRQGDRLSEAFF
>TRBJ1-2|TRBV18|-|-
TGTGCCAGCTCACCACAAGGCCACTATGGCTACACCTTC
CASSPQGHYGYTF
>TRBJ2-1|TRBV5-1|TRBD2|once
TGCGCCAGCAGCTTGAGAAGCGGGATCTACAATGAGCAGTTCTTC
CASSLRSGIYNEQFF
>TRBJ2-7|TRBV25-1|TRBD1|once
TGTGCCAGCAGTGGAGCCGGGACAGGGAACTACGAGCAGTACTTC
CASSGAGTGNYEQYF
>TRBJ1-5|TRBV19|-|-
TGTGCCAGTAGTATATCAGTTCCCACTTATAGCAATCAGCCCCAGCATTTT
CASSISVPTYSNQPQHF
>TRBJ1-2|TRBV2|-|few
TGTGCCAGCAGTTGGGTTGGCTATGGCTACACCTTC
CASSWVGYGYTF
>TRBJ2-7|TRBV28|TRBD1|-
TGTGCCAGCAGTATGACAAACAGGGGTGAGCAGTACTTC
CASSMTNRGEQYF
>TRBJ2-1|TRBV11-2|-|-
TGTGCCAGCAGCTTAGACAGGGCCAATGAGCAGTTCTTC
CASSLDRANEQFF
>TRBJ2-7|TRBV5-4|TRBD1|-
TGTGCCAGCAGCCCCGGGACAGGCGACTACGAGCAGTACTTC
CASSPGTGDYEQYF
>TRBJ1-1|TRBV27|TRBD1|-
TGTGCCAGCAGTATATATCCGGGACAGGGACGGGGGAACACTGAAGCTTTCTTT
CASSIYPGQGRGNTEAFF
>TRBJ2-3|TRBV11-2|-|-
TGTGCCAGCAGCTACCGATGGCGGCAGGGCGGCACAGATACGCAGTATTTT
CASSYRWRQGGTDTQYF
>TRBJ1-4|TRBV4-1|TRBD1|-
TGCGCCAGCAGCCAGGGACAGGGGGTGTATGATGAAAAACTGTTTTTT
CASSQGQGVYDEKLFF
>TRBJ2-3|TRBV6-1|-|-
TGTGCCAGCAGGGCCGGGATGGGCACAGATACGCAGTATTTT
CASRAGMGTDTQYF
>TRBJ2-5|TRBV10-3|TRBD2|once
TGTGCCATCAGTGAGATGATAGCGGGAGGGGAAGAGACCCAGTACTTC
CAISEMIAGGEETQYF